A selection of T cell receptor beta chains follows, all from one sample in a study of OX40 agonist ivuxolimab in advanced cancers. Profiling relied on immunoSEQ multiplex PCR, and the TCRdb table lists in-frame clones only, not all of them. The data show 25,000 to 35,000 clones, over 60% seen once. The starting material was CD4+ or CD8+ T cells sorted from blood, obtained in a trial of the OX40 agonist ivuxolimab. These receptors came from an adult with an advanced solid tumor such as melanoma, head and neck, liver or kidney cancer. The CDR3 runs from the conserved cysteine through the conserved F or W. A D gene is named only where the DNA matches it firmly. Clone size is shown for a subset of rows, as once, few, many or a class of expanded clone.

CDR3 DNA: TGTGCCAGTTCTAGGGGGTTGAATGAAAAACTGTTTTTT; CDR3 protein: CASSRGLNEKLFF; V gene: TRBV30; D gene: .; J gene: TRBJ1-4; clone size: few
CDR3 DNA: TGTGCCAGCAGTGCGACAGGGTTGGCAGATACGCAGTATTTT; CDR3 protein: CASSATGLADTQYF; V gene: TRBV6-4; D gene: TRBD1; J gene: TRBJ2-3; clone size: once
CDR3 DNA: TGTGCCAGCAGTTTCACCCTAGCGGAGTTATCCTACGAGCAGTACTTC; CDR3 protein: CASSFTLAELSYEQYF; V gene: TRBV28; D gene: TRBD2; J gene: TRBJ2-7; clone size: .
CDR3 DNA: TGTGCCAGCAGGGAAACTAGCGGGGGGGCCTTCAGAGAGACCCAGTACTTC; CDR3 protein: CASRETSGGAFRETQYF; V gene: TRBV27; D gene: TRBD2; J gene: TRBJ2-5; clone size: .
CDR3 DNA: TGTGCCAGCAGCCACCTAGGGTGTATGGATCAAGAGACCCAGTACTTC; CDR3 protein: CASSHLGCMDQETQYF; V gene: TRBV21-1; D gene: .; J gene: TRBJ2-5; clone size: .
CDR3 DNA: TGTGCCAGCAGCTCCCGACTGACTAGCACAGATACGCAGTATTTT; CDR3 protein: CASSSRLTSTDTQYF; V gene: TRBV7-2; D gene: .; J gene: TRBJ2-3; clone size: .
CDR3 DNA: TGTGCCTGGAGTGTGTCGGCATCCCAAGAGACCCAGTACTTC; CDR3 protein: CAWSVSASQETQYF; V gene: TRBV30; D gene: .; J gene: TRBJ2-5; clone size: .
CDR3 DNA: TGTGCCAGTAGTACCGGTGGACAGGGGAACAATCAGCCCCAGCATTTT; CDR3 protein: CASSTGGQGNNQPQHF; V gene: TRBV19; D gene: TRBD1; J gene: TRBJ1-5; clone size: .
CDR3 DNA: TGTGCCAGCAGCTTAACCCGGACTAGCGGGGTCAATGGGCAGTTCTTC; CDR3 protein: CASSLTRTSGVNGQFF; V gene: TRBV2; D gene: TRBD2; J gene: TRBJ2-1; clone size: .
CDR3 DNA: TGTGCCAGCAGCTTAGTCGGGGGACGGGTTAGGTACGAGCAGTACTTC; CDR3 protein: CASSLVGGRVRYEQYF; V gene: TRBV7-2; D gene: .; J gene: TRBJ2-7; clone size: .
CDR3 DNA: TGTGCCAGCAGCTTCCGACATGAGACTAGCGGGGGCCGTGAGACCCAGTACTTC; CDR3 protein: CASSFRHETSGGRETQYF; V gene: TRBV7-2; D gene: TRBD2; J gene: TRBJ2-5; clone size: .
CDR3 DNA: TGTGCCAGCAGCTTACGGGACAGAAATTCACCCCTCCACTTT; CDR3 protein: CASSLRDRNSPLHF; V gene: TRBV7-2; D gene: TRBD1; J gene: TRBJ1-6; clone size: .
CDR3 DNA: TGTGCCACCAGCAGAACTACAGCCTCTCCGCATTTT; CDR3 protein: CATSRTTASPHF; V gene: TRBV15; D gene: .; J gene: TRBJ1-5; clone size: .
CDR3 DNA: TGTGCCAGCAAACAGTCGTTACTCTTCCTCTATGGCTACACCTTC; CDR3 protein: CASKQSLLFLYGYTF; V gene: TRBV6-1; D gene: .; J gene: TRBJ1-2; clone size: .
CDR3 DNA: TGTGCCAGCAGCTTATCTTTTCTAGCGGGGGGCCCAGAGACCCAGTACTTC; CDR3 protein: CASSLSFLAGGPETQYF; V gene: TRBV7-2; D gene: TRBD2; J gene: TRBJ2-5; clone size: .
CDR3 DNA: TGTGCCAGCAGCCCGGGGTGGACTTACAATGAGCAGTTCTTC; CDR3 protein: CASSPGWTYNEQFF; V gene: TRBV5-5; D gene: .; J gene: TRBJ2-1; clone size: .
CDR3 DNA: TGCGCCAGCAGCTGGGCCGGGAGTTCGAACACTGAAGCTTTCTTT; CDR3 protein: CASSWAGSSNTEAFF; V gene: TRBV5-1; D gene: .; J gene: TRBJ1-1; clone size: .
CDR3 DNA: TGTGCCAGCAGCAAGGACCGGGCCCGGATGAACACTGAAGCTTTCTTT; CDR3 protein: CASSKDRARMNTEAFF; V gene: TRBV5-8; D gene: .; J gene: TRBJ1-1; clone size: .
CDR3 DNA: TGTGCCAGCAGTTTCGAACTCGGGACAGGGGAAGGGGGTCTGTTTTTT; CDR3 protein: CASSFELGTGEGGLFF; V gene: TRBV5-6; D gene: TRBD1; J gene: TRBJ1-4; clone size: .
CDR3 DNA: TGTGCCAGCAGCAGCTTACAGGGTCGTGGCTACACCTTC; CDR3 protein: CASSSLQGRGYTF; V gene: TRBV11-2; D gene: .; J gene: TRBJ1-2; clone size: .
CDR3 DNA: TGCGCCAGCAGCTTGGGGTCCAGGGCGAACACTGAAGCTTTCTTT; CDR3 protein: CASSLGSRANTEAFF; V gene: TRBV5-1; D gene: .; J gene: TRBJ1-1; clone size: .
CDR3 DNA: TGTGCCAGCAGTTTATGGGCGGCAAAACCGGGACAGGGGAACACTGAAGCTTTCTTT; CDR3 protein: CASSLWAAKPGQGNTEAFF; V gene: TRBV27; D gene: TRBD1; J gene: TRBJ1-1; clone size: .
CDR3 DNA: TGTGCCACCCTGGCTCAAGGGACAGCGGACACCATATATTTT; CDR3 protein: CATLAQGTADTIYF; V gene: TRBV10-3; D gene: TRBD1; J gene: TRBJ1-3; clone size: .
CDR3 DNA: TGTGCCAGCAGCTTGGGCAGGGCCAACAATCAGCCCCAGCATTTT; CDR3 protein: CASSLGRANNQPQHF; V gene: TRBV5-6; D gene: .; J gene: TRBJ1-5; clone size: .
CDR3 DNA: TGTGCCAGCAGCAGAGGGAAAAGGGCGTACACTGAAGCTTTCTTT; CDR3 protein: CASSRGKRAYTEAFF; V gene: TRBV21-1; D gene: .; J gene: TRBJ1-1; clone size: few
CDR3 DNA: TGTGCCAGCAGTGAAGCTGGAGCGGCATATGAAGCTTTCTTT; CDR3 protein: CASSEAGAAYEAFF; V gene: TRBV6-1; D gene: .; J gene: TRBJ1-1; clone size: .
CDR3 DNA: TGTGCCAGCTCACGGACTAGCGGGGGGGCGGAAGCCAAAAACATTCAGTACTTC; CDR3 protein: CASSRTSGGAEAKNIQYF; V gene: TRBV18; D gene: TRBD2; J gene: TRBJ2-4; clone size: .
CDR3 DNA: TGTGCTGTGACTGCGGGCTATGGCTACACCTTC; CDR3 protein: CAVTAGYGYTF; V gene: TRBV30; D gene: .; J gene: TRBJ1-2; clone size: .
CDR3 DNA: TGTGCCTGGTACCTTGGGTCGCAGCACTATGGCTACACCTTC; CDR3 protein: CAWYLGSQHYGYTF; V gene: TRBV30; D gene: .; J gene: TRBJ1-2; clone size: .
CDR3 DNA: TGTGCCAGCAGTGCTCAGCTCGCAGGTCGGGGTGGCTACACCTTC; CDR3 protein: CASSAQLAGRGGYTF; V gene: TRBV28; D gene: .; J gene: TRBJ1-2; clone size: few
CDR3 DNA: TGTGCCTGGAGTGTAGGACTGGACGAGCAGTACTTC; CDR3 protein: CAWSVGLDEQYF; V gene: TRBV30; D gene: .; J gene: TRBJ2-7; clone size: .
CDR3 DNA: TGTGCCAGCAGCTGGACCGGGACAGGGCCCAGCGAGCAGTACTTC; CDR3 protein: CASSWTGTGPSEQYF; V gene: TRBV11-2; D gene: TRBD1; J gene: TRBJ2-7; clone size: .
CDR3 DNA: TGCAGTGCTGGCCACACAGATACGCAGTATTTT; CDR3 protein: CSAGHTDTQYF; V gene: TRBV20-1; D gene: .; J gene: TRBJ2-3; clone size: .
CDR3 DNA: TGCGCCAGCAGCCCGACTAGCGGGGGGAAGGTAGATACGCAGTATTTT; CDR3 protein: CASSPTSGGKVDTQYF; V gene: TRBV5-1; D gene: TRBD2; J gene: TRBJ2-3; clone size: .
CDR3 DNA: TGTGCCAGCAGCTTAGATTCCGGGGGCCTCTCCTACAATGAGCAGTTCTTC; CDR3 protein: CASSLDSGGLSYNEQFF; V gene: TRBV11-2; D gene: .; J gene: TRBJ2-1; clone size: .
CDR3 DNA: TGCGCCAGCAGCTTGGATCTGATTATGGCGGGTGAGCAGTTCTTC; CDR3 protein: CASSLDLIMAGEQFF; V gene: TRBV5-1; D gene: .; J gene: TRBJ2-1; clone size: .
CDR3 DNA: TGTGCCAGCTCGGGAGGGGGCACTGAAGCTTTCTTT; CDR3 protein: CASSGGGTEAFF; V gene: TRBV7-9; D gene: .; J gene: TRBJ1-1; clone size: .
CDR3 DNA: TGTGCCAGCACGGGACTGTCCCCCCACGGGGAGCAGTACTTC; CDR3 protein: CASTGLSPHGEQYF; V gene: TRBV6-1; D gene: .; J gene: TRBJ2-7; clone size: .
CDR3 DNA: TGTGCCAGCAGCGTAGACACAGATACGCAGTATTTT; CDR3 protein: CASSVDTDTQYF; V gene: TRBV9; D gene: .; J gene: TRBJ2-3; clone size: .
CDR3 DNA: TGTGCCAGCAGCACACAGGGGCAAAGCACAGATACGCAGTATTTT; CDR3 protein: CASSTQGQSTDTQYF; V gene: TRBV7-6; D gene: TRBD1; J gene: TRBJ2-3; clone size: once
CDR3 DNA: TGCGCCAGCAGCTTGACCGGCGGGGGGCAGCGAGAGACCCAGTACTTC; CDR3 protein: CASSLTGGGQRETQYF; V gene: TRBV5-1; D gene: TRBD2; J gene: TRBJ2-5; clone size: .
CDR3 DNA: TGCGCCAGCAGCGGGAGTTACTCTGGGGCCAACGTCCTGACTTTC; CDR3 protein: CASSGSYSGANVLTF; V gene: TRBV5-1; D gene: .; J gene: TRBJ2-6; clone size: .
CDR3 DNA: TGCAGCGTTGCTGGAGGAAACACCATATATTTT; CDR3 protein: CSVAGGNTIYF; V gene: TRBV29-1; D gene: .; J gene: TRBJ1-3; clone size: .
CDR3 DNA: TGTGCCAGCAGCCAGGGGGGTAGGGCCAATGAGCAGTTCTTC; CDR3 protein: CASSQGGRANEQFF; V gene: TRBV4-2; D gene: .; J gene: TRBJ2-1; clone size: medium-sized
CDR3 DNA: TGCAGCGCTCTACAGGTGATCACCGGGGAGCTGTTTTTT; CDR3 protein: CSALQVITGELFF; V gene: TRBV29-1; D gene: .; J gene: TRBJ2-2; clone size: .
CDR3 DNA: TGTGCCAGCGGCAACCTAGGGGGATGGGCGAGTGAGCAGTACTTC; CDR3 protein: CASGNLGGWASEQYF; V gene: TRBV6-1; D gene: .; J gene: TRBJ2-7; clone size: once
CDR3 DNA: TGTGCCATCAGTGAGCACCTCGCGACCGGGACAGGATTCGGGGATGGCTACACCTTC; CDR3 protein: CAISEHLATGTGFGDGYTF; V gene: TRBV10-3; D gene: TRBD1; J gene: TRBJ1-2; clone size: once
CDR3 DNA: TGTGCCAGCAGGGCACCCTTCGGGACAGAGCATACCCTGCTCTATGGCTACACCTTC; CDR3 protein: CASRAPFGTEHTLLYGYTF; V gene: TRBV2; D gene: TRBD1; J gene: TRBJ1-2; clone size: few
CDR3 DNA: TGTGCCAGCAGCCTGAGCAGGGGTTTCTCCTATAATTCACCCCTCCACTTT; CDR3 protein: CASSLSRGFSYNSPLHF; V gene: TRBV28; D gene: .; J gene: TRBJ1-6; clone size: .
CDR3 DNA: TGTGCCAGCAGTTTGACGCCCTTGGAGCAGTACTTC; CDR3 protein: CASSLTPLEQYF; V gene: TRBV2; D gene: .; J gene: TRBJ2-7; clone size: .
CDR3 DNA: TGTGCCAGCAGCATAAAGGGGGCAGGCACTGAAGCTTTCTTT; CDR3 protein: CASSIKGAGTEAFF; V gene: TRBV7-2; D gene: TRBD1; J gene: TRBJ1-1; clone size: .
CDR3 DNA: TGTGCCAGCAGCTATACAGGGAGTGAAAAACTGTTTTTT; CDR3 protein: CASSYTGSEKLFF; V gene: TRBV11-2; D gene: .; J gene: TRBJ1-4; clone size: .
CDR3 DNA: TGTGCCACCAGCAGAGCCCATTATGGTGAGCAGTTCTTC; CDR3 protein: CATSRAHYGEQFF; V gene: TRBV15; D gene: .; J gene: TRBJ2-1; clone size: .
CDR3 DNA: TGTGCCAGCAGTTCAGGGGGCTATCAGCCCCAGCATTTT; CDR3 protein: CASSSGGYQPQHF; V gene: TRBV28; D gene: TRBD1; J gene: TRBJ1-5; clone size: .
CDR3 DNA: TGTGCCTGGAGTGTCGGGGGTGGTGAGACCCAGTACTTC; CDR3 protein: CAWSVGGGETQYF; V gene: TRBV30; D gene: .; J gene: TRBJ2-5; clone size: once